These 18 T cell receptor beta chains originate from one sample sequenced in a study of shared clonotypes between healthy human individuals. Sequencing was performed with immunoSEQ multiplex PCR; in TCRdb, only in-frame clones are kept and a portion is missing. The sample yields about 1.1 million clones, around 77% seen once. The sample taken for sequencing was memory CD4+ T cells from PBMCs. The subset denotes: CD45RA-negative fraction. These receptors originate from a man younger than 35 in good health. Some clones in this sample may be carry-over from other donors' samples.

This chain connects TRBV11-1 to TRBJ1-1; TRBD1 aligns across 9 bases. This CDR3 has 14 amino acids. Germline CDR1 reads SGHAT; CDR2 reads FQDESV (reference sequence). V lost 4 bases, J lost 4 bases, and 4 bases stayed unmatched. The CDR3 reads CASSSSTGGTEAFF. CDR3 in DNA: TGTGCCAGCAGCTCCTCGACAGGGGGCACTGAAGCTTTCTTT.

The J gene is TRBJ2-1, the V gene TRBV28; 8 positions match TRBD1. Trimming at V came to 3 bases and at J to 6 bases, leaving 4 bases not matched to a gene. Germline-derived CDR1 and CDR2 are MDHEN and SYDVKM. The length of the CDR3 is 14 residues. CDR3 amino acids: CASSLLQGGNEQFF. The CDR3 DNA follows: TGTGCCAGCAGTTTGTTACAGGGGGGCAATGAGCAGTTCTTC.

This rearrangement joins TRBV5-1 to TRBJ2-5; either TRBD1 or TRBD2 may supply D (5 bases each). Trimming stripped 0 bases from V and 4 bases from J, with 16 bases between. CDR1 and CDR2 from the germline V gene are SGHRS and YFSETQ. The CDR3 runs 16 residues. In DNA form, the CDR3 reads TGCGCCAGCAGCTTGGGGTCAGGGACGCGCCCAGAGACCCAGTACTTC. Its protein is CASSLGSGTRPETQYF.

This sequence joins TRBV2 and TRBJ1-4; D is perhaps TRBD1 (5 bases). This CDR3 region has 11 residues. V was clipped by 6 bases and J by 11 bases, with 10 bases between them. Germline-derived CDR1 and CDR2 are SNHLY and FYNNEI. CDR3 bases: TGTGCCAGCAGCCCCAAGGGGAAACTGTTTTTT. Protein sequence: CASSPKGKLFF. Full variable domain (missing parts from reference TRBV2 and TRBJ1-4): EPEVTQTPSHQVTQMGQEVILRCVPISNHLYFYWYRQILGQKVEFLVSFYNNEISEKSEIFDDQFSVERPDGSNFTLKIRSTKLEDSAMYFCASSPKGKLFFGSGTQLSVL.

This rearrangement joins TRBV5-1 to TRBJ2-7, with TRBD1 matching 7 bases. V shed 1 base, J shed 2 bases, and the junction held 3 bases outside the gene matches. The CDR3 is made up of 14 amino acids. Germline lookup yields CDR1 SGHRS and CDR2 YFSETQ. CDR3 amino acids: CASSLTGVAYEQYF. The CDR3 region has the DNA TGCGCCAGCAGCTTGACAGGGGTGGCCTACGAGCAGTACTTC.

The chain recombines TRBV28 with TRBJ2-1, with 7 bases that match TRBD2. Germline CDR1 MDHEN, CDR2 SYDVKM. V was clipped by 5 bases and J by 2 bases; unmatched bases: 6. The length of the CDR3 is 15 residues. The CDR3 DNA sequence: TGTGCCAGCAGTGAGACTAGCTTCCCCTACAATGAGCAGTTCTTC. Its protein product is CASSETSFPYNEQFF.

This clone was observed a few times. The same CDR3 can be traced to other DNA sequences in this sample. The J gene is TRBJ1-2, the V gene TRBV7-9; 8 nucleotides align to TRBD1. J gave up 5 bases and V 3 bases, and 2 bases lay outside the gene matches. The germline V gene encodes CDR1 SEHNR and CDR2 FQNEAQ (reference sequence). The CDR3 contains 13 residues. The CDR3 nucleotides are TGTGCCAGCAGCTTGGACAGGGTGTATGGCTACACCTTC. Translating gives CASSLDRVYGYTF. The variable domain in full, with the rest retrieved from reference TRBV7-9 and TRBJ1-2, is DTGVSQNPRHKITKRGQNVTFRCDPISEHNRLYWYRQTLGQGPEFLTYFQNEAQLEKSRLLSDRFSAERPKGSFSTLEIQRTEQGDSAMYLCASSLDRVYGYTFGSGTRLTVV.

The rearrangement uses TRBV9 and TRBJ2-7, with TRBD2 matching over 8 bases. Trimming took 0 bases from V and 3 from J; bases not matched to a gene: 5. Germline CDR1 SGDLS, CDR2 YYNGEE. The CDR3 runs 15 residues. The CDR3 is CASSVEAGGVYEQYF. The CDR3, as DNA: TGTGCCAGCAGCGTAGAGGCGGGAGGCGTCTACGAGCAGTACTTC.

The chain couples TRBV5-1 to TRBJ2-7; perhaps TRBD2 as D (5 bases). CDR3 length: 14 residues. Germline CDR1 SGHRS, CDR2 YFSETQ. V shed 3 bases and J shed 2 bases, with 12 bases lying between them. CDR3 sequence: CASSYRTGPYEQYF. The CDR3 coding sequence is TGCGCCAGCAGCTACCGGACTGGACCCTACGAGCAGTACTTC.

The chain joins TRBV11-2 to TRBJ1-5; TRBD1 matches at 8 bases. Trimming removed 1 base from V and 0 bases from J; junction bases left unmatched: 2. The CDR3 is 16 amino acids. Germline V gives CDR1 SGHAT, CDR2 FQNNGV. CDR3 sequence reads: CASSLGQGNSNQPQHF. Here the CDR3 DNA reads TGTGCCAGCAGCTTAGGACAGGGGAATAGCAATCAGCCCCAGCATTTT.

V and J are TRBV30 and TRBJ1-5, with 7 bases matching TRBD1. CDR3 length: 14 residues. The ends lost 4 bases at V and 4 bases at J; junction bases unmatched: 7. Germline CDR1 reads GTSNPN; CDR2 reads SVGIG (reference sequence). CDR3 bases: TGTGCCTGGACCCGACAGGGTTGGAATCAGCCCCAGCATTTT. As protein: CAWTRQGWNQPQHF.

The chain joins TRBV7-3 to TRBJ2-1; 8 bases are a match to TRBD2. Germline CDR1 and CDR2: SGHTA and FQGTGA. The CDR3 spans 15 residues. V lost 1 base, J lost 7 bases, and 6 bases stayed unmatched. The CDR3: CASSLILVAGNEQFF. CDR3 nucleotide sequence: TGTGCCAGCAGCTTAATCCTGGTAGCGGGAAATGAGCAGTTCTTC.

The chain recombines TRBV2 with TRBJ2-2, with 7 positions matching TRBD2. The length of the CDR3 is 15 residues. CDR1 and CDR2 from the germline V gene are SNHLY and FYNNEI. J gave up 0 bases and V 7 bases, and 5 bases lay outside the gene matches. This CDR3 reads CASKSGMANTGELFF. CDR3 DNA: TGTGCCAGCAAGAGCGGGATGGCGAACACCGGGGAGCTGTTTTTT.

The J gene is TRBJ1-2, the V gene TRBV10-3; D is perhaps TRBD1 (6 bases). Germline V gene data show CDR1 as ENHRY and CDR2 as SYGVKD. The CDR3 extends over 14 amino acids. V shed 5 bases and J shed 5 bases, with 15 bases lying between them. The CDR3 loop is CAISKDSLSYGYTF. The CDR3 DNA follows: TGTGCCATCAGTAAGGACAGCCTAAGTTATGGCTACACCTTC.

The V and J genes are TRBV27 and TRBJ2-2; D gene uncertain. The germline CDR1 and CDR2 sequences are MNHEY and SMNVEV (reference sequence). The CDR3 loop spans 17 amino acids. Between the trimmed V and J ends, which lost 6 bases and 1 base, there was a span of 18 bases. The CDR3: CASSPFGLTLNTGELFF. CDR3 coding DNA: TGTGCCAGCAGCCCCTTCGGCCTAACACTGAACACCGGGGAGCTGTTTTTT.

The gene calls are TRBV4-2 and TRBJ1-1; no definite D call. Germline lookup yields CDR1 LGHNA and CDR2 YNFKEQ. The CDR3 spans 14 residues. Trimming shortened V by 4 bases and J by 2 bases, and 11 bases separated the two germline ends. CDR3 nucleotides: TGTGCCAGCAGCCTCGCCGGACCTAACACTGAAGCTTTCTTT. As protein: CASSLAGPNTEAFF.

The chain recombines TRBV28 with TRBJ1-5; 9 positions agree with TRBD1. With 4 bases clipped from V and 6 bases from J, the junction kept 10 bases outside the gene matches. The CDR3 loop spans 16 amino acids. Germline-derived CDR1 and CDR2 are MDHEN and SYDVKM. This chain's CDR3 is CASSSLSGQGGQPQHF. Here the CDR3 DNA reads TGTGCCAGCAGTTCTCTATCGGGACAGGGCGGTCAGCCCCAGCATTTT. Using reference TRBV28 and TRBJ1-5 for the parts outside the CDR3, the full variable domain is DVKVTQSSRYLVKRTGEKVFLECVQDMDHENMFWYRQDPGLGLRLIYFSYDVKMKEKGDIPEGYSVSREKKERFSLILESASTNQTSMYLCASSSLSGQGGQPQHFGDGTRLSIL.

Comments on this clone: Sequence at one end of the junction differs from germline and may be a read error. This chain uses TRBV11-1 with TRBJ2-7; 8 bases are a match to TRBD1. Germline CDR1 reads SGHAT; CDR2 reads FQDESV (reference sequence). This CDR3 contains 14 residues. The CDR3 is CSSSLGQGVNEQYF. The CDR3 region has the DNA TGTTCCAGCAGCTTAGGACAGGGCGTCAACGAGCAGTACTTC.